Included here is one TCR beta chain sequence, with context. Repertoires were generated with immunoSEQ multiplex PCR, while TCRdb's copy carries only in-frame clones and drops some. The profile shows 170,000 or so clones, 85% to 95% of them singletons. Trimming cost V 11 bases and J 1 base; bases outside gene matches: 7. There are 13 residues in the CDR3. Germline CDR1 and CDR2: ENHRY and SYGVKD. The data stem from a study of control samples from healthy donors and cancer patients. The chain combines TRBV10-3 with TRBJ2-5; 7 bases fit TRBD1. The material sequenced was blood. The sequence was obtained from a young woman in good health. The CDR3 sequence: CAVDTGAQETQYF. The CDR3 DNA reads as TGTGCCGTCGACACAGGGGCCCAAGAGACCCAGTACTTC.